Following are 13 T cell receptor beta chains from one sample sequenced in a study of memory CD4+ T cells and cytomegalovirus serostatus. Single viable CD3+CD4+CD8-CD45RO+ cells were sorted as the memory CD4+ T cells. Sequenced by immunoSEQ multiplex PCR; TCRdb stores in-frame clones only, minus some. The data contain around 62,000 clones, 60% to 85% of them seen just once; the ten biggest clones take up about 4.5%. Source material: memory CD4+ T cells from blood. These receptors originate from an adult in good health and CMV-seropositive.

The CDR3 DNA follows: TGTGCCAGCAGTTGGGGACAGACCAATCAGCCCCAGCATTTT. This codes for CASSWGQTNQPQHF. The gene calls are TRBV2 and TRBJ1-5, with 7 bases lining up with TRBD1. Trimming removed 5 bases from V and 3 bases from J; junction bases left unmatched: 4. The CDR3 is 14 residues long. Germline CDR1 is SNHLY and CDR2 is FYNNEI.

CDR3 residues: CASRPGPYGGELFF. The CDR3 coding sequence is TGCGCCAGCAGACCCGGACCCTATGGCGGGGAGCTGTTTTTT. The J gene is TRBJ2-2, the V gene TRBV5-1, with D unclear. V lost 5 bases and J 7 bases, leaving 15 bases between the germline ends. The CDR3 length is 14 residues. Germline V CDR1 and CDR2: SGHRS, YFSETQ. The full variable domain, with the rest looked up from reference TRBV5-1 and TRBJ2-2, is KAGVTQTPRYLIKTRGQQVTLSCSPISGHRSVSWYQQTPGQGLQFLFEYFSETQRNKGNFPGRFSGRQFSNSRSEMNVSTLELGDSALYLCASRPGPYGGELFFGEGSRLTVL.

This clone came up once. This chain joins TRBV28 and TRBJ1-5; no clear D. Germline CDR1 and CDR2: MDHEN and SYDVKM. The germline V and J ends were trimmed by 3 bases and 0 bases, with 18 bases remaining between them. The CDR3 runs to 18 residues. CDR3 in DNA: TGTGCCAGCAGTTTTGTATTTGACGTCGCCGATAGCAATCAGCCCCAGCATTTT. This translates into CASSFVFDVADSNQPQHF.

The J gene is TRBJ1-5, the V gene TRBV28, with D unclear. The germline V gene encodes CDR1 MDHEN and CDR2 SYDVKM. CDR3 length: 17 residues. The V gene lost 2 bases and the J gene lost 5 bases, with 19 bases spanning the gap. CDR3 amino acids: CASSLPHVGQVHQPQHF. The CDR3 bases are TGTGCCAGCAGTTTACCACATGTTGGGCAGGTTCATCAGCCCCAGCATTTT.

This clone was observed a single time. CDR3 sequence: CASSPLGVTRSQHF. The DNA for the CDR3 is TGTGCCAGCAGTCCCCTTGGGGTGACCCGGTCCCAGCATTTT. The J gene is TRBJ1-5, the V gene TRBV6-5; D is unresolved. Trimming shortened V by 5 bases and J by 11 bases, and 19 bases separated the two germline ends. Germline-derived CDR1 and CDR2 are MNHEY and SVGAGI. The CDR3 spans 14 residues.

The chain links TRBV30 to TRBJ2-3; D is ambiguous. Germline CDR1 GTSNPN, CDR2 SVGIG (reference sequence). This CDR3 is 13 amino acids long. Trimming stripped 6 bases from V and 1 base from J, with 11 bases between. The CDR3 DNA follows: TGTGCCTGTAACCGGGCTGGCACAGATACGCAGTATTTT. Amino acid sequence: CACNRAGTDTQYF.

The chain uses TRBV9 and TRBJ1-2; 11 bases are shared with TRBD1. The germline CDR1 and CDR2 sequences are SGDLS and YYNGEE. This CDR3 is 20 amino acids long. The junction had 17 bases not matched to a gene; V was cut back by 1 base and J by 3 bases. The CDR3 protein is CASSVNTKGVGQGADYGYTF. In nucleotides, the CDR3 is TGTGCCAGCAGCGTAAATACAAAAGGTGTCGGACAGGGGGCTGACTATGGCTACACCTTC. Complete variable domain (other parts from reference TRBV9 and TRBJ1-2): DSGVTQTPKHLITATGQRVTLRCSPRSGDLSVYWYQQSLDQGLQFLIQYYNGEERAKGNILERFSAQQFPDLHSELNLSSLELGDSALYFCASSVNTKGVGQGADYGYTFGSGTRLTVV.

The CDR3 protein is CAWSKGRAYTEAFF. In DNA form, the CDR3 reads TGTGCCTGGAGCAAAGGCAGGGCTTACACTGAAGCTTTCTTT. V and J are TRBV30 and TRBJ1-1; perhaps TRBD1 as D (5 bases). The CDR3 covers 14 residues. Germline V CDR1 and CDR2: GTSNPN, SVGIG (reference sequence). Between the trimmed V and J ends, which lost 3 bases and 3 bases, there was a span of 14 bases.

The chain has TRBV11-2 and TRBJ1-1, with D uncertain. V lost 5 bases, J lost 7 bases, and 20 bases lay in between. Germline CDR1 is SGHAT and CDR2 is FQNNGV. The CDR3 is 15 residues long. CDR3 nucleotide sequence: TGTGCCAGCAGCCTCAATCGGAGAGCTGACATTGAAGCTTTCTTT. This translates into CASSLNRRADIEAFF.

The chain combines TRBV19 with TRBJ1-5; D gene unclear. Germline CDR1 is LNHDA and CDR2 is SQIVND (reference sequence). The length of the CDR3 is 15 residues. Trimming took off 3 bases at V and 0 bases at J, with 9 bases between the two ends. CDR3 sequence reads: CASSMQHYSNQPQHF. As DNA, the CDR3 is TGTGCCAGTAGTATGCAGCATTATAGCAATCAGCCCCAGCATTTT. The whole variable domain, remainder taken from reference TRBV19 and TRBJ1-5, is DGGITQSPKYLFRKEGQNVTLSCEQNLNHDAMYWYRQDPGQGLRLIYYSQIVNDFQKGDIAEGYSVSREKKESFPLTVTSAQKNPTAFYLCASSMQHYSNQPQHFGDGTRLSIL.

This chain's CDR3 is CASSDYQANYGYTF. The CDR3 DNA reads TGTGCCAGCAGTGATTACCAGGCGAACTATGGCTACACCTTC. The rearrangement uses TRBV6-1 and TRBJ1-2; no reliable D call. Germline V gene lookup returns CDR1 MNHNS and CDR2 SASEGT. Trimming shortened V by 3 bases and J by 2 bases, and 10 bases separated the two germline ends. This CDR3 is 14 amino acids long.

The chain carries TRBV14 and TRBJ1-1; TRBD1 agrees at 9 bases. V lost 4 bases and J lost 3; bases outside the gene matches: 3. The CDR3 is 14 residues long. Germline V gene lookup returns CDR1 SGHDN and CDR2 FVKESK. The CDR3 bases are TGTGCCAGCAGCCCGGGGACAGGGTACACTGAAGCTTTCTTT. Translating it yields CASSPGTGYTEAFF.

The chain joins TRBV16 to TRBJ2-7; D unclear. Between the trimmed V and J ends, which lost 0 bases and 2 bases, there was a span of 14 bases. The CDR3 consists of 16 residues. Germline V gene data show CDR1 as KGHSY and CDR2 as FQNENV. The CDR3 nucleotides read TGTGCCAGCAGCCAATCTGCCAGATCAGGCACCTACGAGCAGTACTTC. It codes for CASSQSARSGTYEQYF.